This T cell receptor (beta chain) was obtained from a study of blood T cell repertoires in COVID-19 (dated by TCRdb to the early 2020s). A note on the overall study: Samples covering the acute and convalescent phases of COVID-19 were provided by collaborators in the United States, Italy and Spain. The prospective study material was composed of cDNA or gDNA derived from T cells, B-cell-depleted T cells, or PBMCs. Where available, HLA class I and class II types were obtained from metadata supplied by the sample provider rather than from assay-based typing. Nearly every sample came with metadata listing a de-identified subject ID, COVID-19 status, age in years and sex. The repertoires were released in a freely available public database intended as a resource for research on the immune response to SARS-CoV-2. Samples were obtained from the ongoing ImmuneRACE study (first 160 participants) and from over 1,000 subjects provided by 6 global collaborators. The dataset comprised deeply sampled blood TCRbeta repertoires from subjects exposed to, actively infected with, or recovered from COVID-19.

A note on this clone: Its specific antigen is unknown. It is unclear where the CDR3 begins or ends on the DNA, so no DNA is shown, and the CDR3 is as TCRdb lists it.

Enrolling through a virtual design, the prospective study's participants ranged in age from roughly 18 to 95 years and lived across some 23 United States geographic areas. Cohort assignment in the prospective study relied on participant-reported clinical history from a screening survey and a study questionnaire. ImmuneRACE Cohort 3 recovered participants were defined by two consecutive negative NP/OP PCR tests, healthcare professional clearance, or symptom resolution. In the prospective study, mobile phlebotomists collected whole blood, serum and a nasopharyngeal or oropharyngeal swab from each participant. Prospective study participants could optionally give additional blood draws and questionnaires over an approximately 2-month period. Before DNA extraction, blood samples from the prospective study were shipped at room temperature or frozen. Taken from cysteine to phenylalanine, the CDR3 has 17 residues.

TCRbeta CDR3 regions were amplified from genomic DNA by means of the immunoSEQ Assay, a bias-controlled multiplex PCR. The study's processing was this. Nucleated cell counts per sample were estimated from amplification of reference gene primers within the assay. To quantify the absolute abundance of each unique TCRbeta CDR3 rearrangement, sequence reads were collapsed and filtered. For each sample, productive Simpson clonality was calculated as the square root of Simpson's diversity index across productive rearrangements. Not all clones reach the TCRdb copy of this immuneACCESS table, which keeps in-frame sequences only. Checked studies attribute under half of the gap to unresolved V genes and leave the rest unexplained. From that table come the V and J calls and clone size; the DNA was used to work out D and trimming. This sample gives about 240,000 clones in total; about 89% of them show up just once. Over 4% of the sample is held by the ten biggest clonotypes.

Here is what the overall study found, with its caveats: The quantity of clinical and demographic metadata differed by source and by participant and was supplied without curation.

The receptor comes from a woman under 40 who had recovered from COVID-19. The sequenced sample was PBMCs or T cells enriched from blood (not recorded which). The rearranged segments are TRBV12-2 and TRBJ1-6; TRBD1, as called in the table, went unchecked against the DNA. TRBV12-2 is an annotated pseudogene. This receptor has the CDR3 CASRLSVGAGNNSPLHF.